These 5 T cell receptor beta chains came from one sample sequenced in a study of T cells in Graves' hyperthyroidism and ophthalmopathy. Amplification targeted TCR beta CDR3 regions from RNA transcripts. Researchers ran a first-round RT-PCR on the TCR CDR3 using the HTBI primer set. TCRdb re-called the multiplex PCR reads with MiXCR, one entry per CDR3 protein. The sample gives approximately 530,000 distinct CDR3 sequences, over 15% of which show up once; under 20% is in the top ten. Sequenced: blood. The receptors stem from a woman under 30 with Graves' hyperthyroidism.

In this sample, this clonotype turned up a few times. This chain uses TRBV18 with TRBJ1-5; 7 positions match TRBD1. Germline assignment: CDR1 KGHSH and CDR2 LQKENI. V gave up 5 bases and J gave up 3 bases; unmatched junction bases: 7. This CDR3 is 15 amino acids long. CDR3 protein: CASSERQGPNQPQHF. The CDR3 DNA follows: TGTGCCAGCTCAGAGAGACAGGGCCCCAATCAGCCCCAGCATTTT.

V and J are TRBV9 and TRBJ1-1; D remains unclear. The CDR3 extends over 12 amino acids. Trimming stripped 4 bases from V and 6 bases from J, with 10 bases between. Germline-derived CDR1 and CDR2 are SGDLS and YYNGEE. The CDR3 sequence is CASSRGGAEAFF. CDR3 DNA: TGTGCCAGCAGCCGTGGTGGGGCTGAAGCTTTCTTT.

This clonotype was observed many times. The chain employs TRBV2 and TRBJ2-3; no definite D call. This CDR3 contains 15 residues. Trimming took off 6 bases at V and 4 bases at J, with 17 bases between the two ends. Per germline, CDR1 SNHLY and CDR2 FYNNEI. In nucleotides, the CDR3 is TGTGCCAGCAGAGTTACGAGCACAGCCGCAGATACGCAGTATTTT. It specifies CASRVTSTAADTQYF.

This clonotype has only a few counts. The genes are TRBV30 and TRBJ1-2; possibly TRBD1 for D (5 bases). Trimming removed 8 bases at V and 8 bases at J, with 21 bases between. The germline CDR1 and CDR2 sequences are GTSNPN and SVGIG (reference sequence). The CDR3 totals 13 residues. CDR3 sequence reads: CARGGVPWDGYTF. The CDR3 nucleotides read TGTGCCCGCGGTGGGGTCCCCTGGGACGGCTACACCTTC.

The table lists this clonotype with many counts. The genes are TRBV14 and TRBJ2-3; 7 nucleotides align to TRBD2. V was clipped by 0 bases and J by 0 bases; unmatched bases: 6. The V gene's germline CDR1 is SGHDN and CDR2 FVKESK. This CDR3 region has 17 residues. The CDR3 reads CASSQDLAGVSTDTQYF. For the CDR3, the DNA is TGTGCCAGCAGCCAAGATCTGGCGGGAGTAAGCACAGATACGCAGTATTTT. The variable domain in full, with the rest retrieved from reference TRBV14 and TRBJ2-3, is EAGVTQFPSHSVIEKGQTVTLRCDPISGHDNLYWYRRVMGKEIKFLLHFVKESKQDESGMPNNRFLAERTGGTYSTLKVQPAELEDSGVYFCASSQDLAGVSTDTQYFGPGTRLTVL.